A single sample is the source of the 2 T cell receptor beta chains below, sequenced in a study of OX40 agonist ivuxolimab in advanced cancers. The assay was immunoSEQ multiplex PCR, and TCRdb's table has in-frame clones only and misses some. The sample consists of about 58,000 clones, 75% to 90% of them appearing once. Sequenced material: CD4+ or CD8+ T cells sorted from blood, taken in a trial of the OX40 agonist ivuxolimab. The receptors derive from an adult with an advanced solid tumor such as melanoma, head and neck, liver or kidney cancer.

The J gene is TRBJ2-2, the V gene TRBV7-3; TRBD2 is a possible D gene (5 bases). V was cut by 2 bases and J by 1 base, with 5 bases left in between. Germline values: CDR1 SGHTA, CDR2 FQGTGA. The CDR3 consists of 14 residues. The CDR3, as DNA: TGTGCCAGCAGCTTAGAGGGGAACACCGGGGAGCTGTTTTTT. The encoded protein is CASSLEGNTGELFF.

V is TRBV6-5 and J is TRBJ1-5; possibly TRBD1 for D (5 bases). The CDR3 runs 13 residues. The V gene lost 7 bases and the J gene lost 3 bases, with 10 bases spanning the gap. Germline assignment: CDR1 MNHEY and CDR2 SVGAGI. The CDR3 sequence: CASTPGVNQPQHF. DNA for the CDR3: TGTGCCAGCACCCCGGGGGTCAATCAGCCCCAGCATTTT.